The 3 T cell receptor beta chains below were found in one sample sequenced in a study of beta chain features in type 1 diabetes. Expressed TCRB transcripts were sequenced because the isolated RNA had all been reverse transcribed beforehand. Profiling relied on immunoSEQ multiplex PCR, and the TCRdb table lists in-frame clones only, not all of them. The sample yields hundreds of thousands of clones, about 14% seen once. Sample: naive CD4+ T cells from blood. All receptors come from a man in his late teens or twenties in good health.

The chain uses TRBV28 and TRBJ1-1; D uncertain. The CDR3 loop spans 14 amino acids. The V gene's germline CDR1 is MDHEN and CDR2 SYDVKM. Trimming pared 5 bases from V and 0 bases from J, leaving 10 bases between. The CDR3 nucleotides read TGTGCCAGCAGTGGCCCGACCGTGAACACTGAAGCTTTCTTT. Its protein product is CASSGPTVNTEAFF.

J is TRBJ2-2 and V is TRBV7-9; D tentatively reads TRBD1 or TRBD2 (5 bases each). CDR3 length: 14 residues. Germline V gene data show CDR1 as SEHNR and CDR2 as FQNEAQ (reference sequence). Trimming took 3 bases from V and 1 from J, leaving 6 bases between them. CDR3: CASSLRGNTGELFF. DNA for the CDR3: TGTGCCAGCAGCTTGAGGGGGAACACCGGGGAGCTGTTTTTT.

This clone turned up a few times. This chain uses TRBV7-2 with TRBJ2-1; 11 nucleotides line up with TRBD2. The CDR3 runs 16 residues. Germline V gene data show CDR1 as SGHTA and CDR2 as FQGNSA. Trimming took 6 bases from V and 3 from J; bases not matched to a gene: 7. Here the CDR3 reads CASRDGTSGLYNEQFF. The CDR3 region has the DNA TGTGCCAGCAGAGACGGGACTAGCGGCCTCTACAATGAGCAGTTCTTC.